This paragraph reports one T cell receptor beta chain. This entry is derived from a study of T cells expressing NK-cell markers. After re-calling the 5' RACE reads, TCRdb lists one entry per CDR3 protein, DNA absent. The sample's table shows approximately 550,000 distinct CDR3 sequences. Germline V gene lookup returns CDR1 DFQATT and CDR2 SNEGSKA (reference sequence). The CDR3 has 11 amino acids. V gene TRBV20-1 combines with J gene TRBJ2-7. The clonotype comes from a man aged 18 to 35 in good health. What was sequenced was blood T cells: a sorted CD56 or NKG2C T cell subset, CD4+ or CD8+ T cells, or bulk PBMC T cells (not recorded which). The CDR3 reads CSARLTSEQYF.